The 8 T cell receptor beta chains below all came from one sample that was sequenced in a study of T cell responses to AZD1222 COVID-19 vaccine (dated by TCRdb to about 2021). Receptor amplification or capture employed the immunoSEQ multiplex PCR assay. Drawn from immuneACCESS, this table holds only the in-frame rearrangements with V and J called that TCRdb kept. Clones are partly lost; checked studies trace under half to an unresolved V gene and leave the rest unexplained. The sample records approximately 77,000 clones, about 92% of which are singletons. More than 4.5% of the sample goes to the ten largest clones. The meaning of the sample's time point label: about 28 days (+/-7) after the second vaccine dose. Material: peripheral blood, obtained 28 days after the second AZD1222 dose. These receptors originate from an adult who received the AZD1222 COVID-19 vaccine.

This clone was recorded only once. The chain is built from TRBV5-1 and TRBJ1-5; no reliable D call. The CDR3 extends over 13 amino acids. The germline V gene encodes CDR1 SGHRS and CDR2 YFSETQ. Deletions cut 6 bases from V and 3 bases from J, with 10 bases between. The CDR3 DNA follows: TGCGCCAGCAAGCTCGGATCCAATCAGCCCCAGCATTTT. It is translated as CASKLGSNQPQHF.

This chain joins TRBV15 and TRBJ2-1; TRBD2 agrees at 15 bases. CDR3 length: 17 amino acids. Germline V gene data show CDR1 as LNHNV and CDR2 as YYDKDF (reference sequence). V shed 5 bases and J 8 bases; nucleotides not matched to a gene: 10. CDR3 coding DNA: TGTGCCACCAGCGTACCGGGACTAGCGGGAGGATCCCATGAGCAGTTCTTC. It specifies CATSVPGLAGGSHEQFF.

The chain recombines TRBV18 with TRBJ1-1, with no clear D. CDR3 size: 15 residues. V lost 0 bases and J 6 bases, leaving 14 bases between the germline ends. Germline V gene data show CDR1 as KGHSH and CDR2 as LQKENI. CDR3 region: CASSPPRGVYAEAFF. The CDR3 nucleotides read TGTGCCAGCTCACCACCTCGGGGAGTGTACGCTGAAGCTTTCTTT.

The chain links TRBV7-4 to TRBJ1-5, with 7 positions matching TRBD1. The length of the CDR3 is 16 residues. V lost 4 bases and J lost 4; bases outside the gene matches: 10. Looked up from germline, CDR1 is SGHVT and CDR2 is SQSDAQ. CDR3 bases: TGTGCCAGCAGCTCACGGGGGACAGCCTCGAATCAGCCCCAGCATTTT. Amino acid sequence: CASSSRGTASNQPQHF.

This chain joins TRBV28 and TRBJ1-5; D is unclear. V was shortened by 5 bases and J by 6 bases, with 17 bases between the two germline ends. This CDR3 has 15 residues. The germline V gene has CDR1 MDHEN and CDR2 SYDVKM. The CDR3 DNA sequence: TGTGCCAGCAGTCCGACGATGTCCTGGGGTCAGCCCCAGCATTTT. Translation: CASSPTMSWGQPQHF.

CDR3 residues: CAAGGNNQPQHF. In nucleotides, the CDR3 is TGTGCCGCGGGAGGGAACAATCAGCCCCAGCATTTT. The chain employs TRBV6-1 and TRBJ1-5, with D unresolved. Per the germline V gene, CDR1 is MNHNS and CDR2 is SASEGT. The CDR3 is 12 residues long. Trimming pared 11 bases from V and 3 bases from J, leaving 11 bases between.

Here the CDR3 reads CASSLGRGGEQFF. The DNA for the CDR3 is TGTGCCAGCAGCTTAGGCCGGGGTGGTGAGCAGTTCTTC. The rearrangement links TRBV7-2 to TRBJ2-1; D may be TRBD2 (5 bases). The germline CDR1 and CDR2 sequences are SGHTA and FQGNSA. The CDR3 consists of 13 residues. V gave up 1 base and J gave up 9 bases, with 10 bases separating them. The full variable domain, rest sourced from reference TRBV7-2 and TRBJ2-1, is GAGVSQSPSNKVTEKGKDVELRCDPISGHTALYWYRQSLGQGLEFLIYFQGNSAPDKSGLPSDRFSAERTGGSVSTLTIQRTQQEDSAVYLCASSLGRGGEQFFGPGTRLTVL.

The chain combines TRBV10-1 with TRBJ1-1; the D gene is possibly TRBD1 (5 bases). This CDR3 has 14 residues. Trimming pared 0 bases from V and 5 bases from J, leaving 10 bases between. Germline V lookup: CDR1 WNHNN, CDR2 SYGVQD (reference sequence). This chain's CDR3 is CASSESNGGTEAFF. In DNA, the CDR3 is TGCGCCAGCAGTGAGTCCAACGGGGGAACTGAAGCTTTCTTT.